This T cell receptor (beta chain) was observed in a study of persistence of HIV-infected CD4 T cells. Study information: Multiple blood draws of up to about 200 mL, except a couple of donors with single leukapheresis. Anti-CD3/anti-CD28 beads activated more cells than antigen stimulation did. Study findings and constraints: Compared with CD3/CD28-stimulated cells, CMV- and Gag-responding cells showed lower TCRbeta richness.

This nonspecific control used anti-CD3/anti-CD28 bead stimulation of CD4+ T cells. CD4+ T cells upregulating both CD40 ligand and CD69 were sorted as responding cells. With respect to this clone: Its specificity is unknown.

The V end lost 9 bases, the J end lost 2 bases, and 7 bases lay between the germline ends. The CDR3 is 11 amino acids. Germline V gene data show CDR1 as SNHLY and CDR2 as FYNNEI. Sequencing used immunoSEQ version 4 in survey mode. Each sample used up to about 1 ug genomic DNA diluted to 10 ng/uL. The assay was immunoSEQ multiplex PCR, and TCRdb's table has in-frame clones only and misses some. This sample carries 30,000 to 45,000 clones, roughly 86% of them seen once, and the ten largest clones take 1.3%. V is TRBV2 and J is TRBJ2-5, with unresolved D. The sample here was CD4+ T cells sorted from PBMCs after approximately 19-hour stimulation, taken from a patient who received antiretroviral therapy. The source is an adult man with HIV who was CMV-seropositive. This CDR3 reads CARRIQETQYF. The CDR3 DNA follows: TGTGCCAGGAGGATACAAGAGACCCAGTACTTC.